The entry that follows covers one T cell receptor (beta chain) sequence. The data belong to a study of human T cells and chemical hapten exposure. Trimming removed 5 bases from V and 8 bases from J; junction bases left unmatched: 6. Germline lookup yields CDR1 SGHRS and CDR2 YFSETQ. The CDR3 is made up of 14 amino acids. TCRdb ran MiXCR on the RACE reads and lists one entry per CDR3 protein. The repertoire holds around 130,000 distinct CDR3 sequences, with about 10% as singletons. As for time point: patch test 3, about 24 weeks after DPC sensitization. The treatment: therapeutic diphenylcyclopropenone sensitization with weekly scalp DPC.

The sequenced sample was whole blood, obtained in connection with sensitization to the hapten diphenylcyclopropenone (DPC). This clonotype originated in a woman in her 50s with alopecia areata. Some clones in this sample may be carry-over from other donors' samples. This chain uses TRBV5-1 with TRBJ1-4; TRBD1 agrees at 10 bases. For the CDR3, the DNA is TGCGCCAGCAGGACCGGGACAGGGGACGAAAAACTGTTTTTT. Translated: CASRTGTGDEKLFF.